This TCR beta chain came from a study of cytomegalovirus exposure and HLA in healthy donors. Study results and caveats: Most TCR sequences were uncommon, yet certain public TCRs appeared in many donors. Cytomegalovirus-associated TCR beta chains were listed, numbering more than 150. Accounts indicate the classifier identified cytomegalovirus status with strong specificity and sensitivity.

Germline loops: CDR1 SGHRS, CDR2 YFSETQ. V lost 3 bases to trimming and J lost 5 bases, with 14 bases between them. The CDR3 has 14 amino acids. The study drew the donors from its approximately 120-subject validation cohort, separate from the approximately 700-subject first cohort. Generated by immunoSEQ multiplex PCR, the TCRdb table keeps only in-frame clones and is missing some. Found here are some 270,000 clones, 80% to 90% of them singletons; the top ten hold approximately 1%. On this clone itself: The antigen is unknown.

Sequenced material: PBMCs. The origin of this receptor is a woman between 18 and 30 years old in good health and CMV-seronegative. The V call is TRBV5-1, the J call TRBJ1-1; possibly TRBD1 for D (6 bases). CDR3: CASSSPGVGTEAFF. Written as DNA, the CDR3 is TGCGCCAGCAGCTCTCCAGGGGTGGGTACTGAAGCTTTCTTT.